This T cell receptor (beta chain) was documented in a study of blood T cell repertoires in COVID-19. As for the study in general: Samples taken during acute and convalescent COVID-19 were collected in the United States, Italy and Spain.

As handled by the study authors: Estimation of nucleated cell counts relied on the amplification of reference gene primers. Profiled with immunoSEQ multiplex PCR; TCRdb holds only in-frame clones, not every one. The DNA gave D and trimming, while V, J and clone size come from that table. Among 250,000 to 350,000 clones listed, around 86% were seen once. Germline loops: CDR1 SNHLY, CDR2 FYNNEI. The CDR3 sequence is 15 residues long. Trimming removed 4 bases from V and 2 bases from J; junction bases left unmatched: 7. The chain is built from TRBV2 and TRBJ1-1; TRBD1 agrees at 7 bases. This receptor was obtained from a woman aged 35 to 49 who had recovered from COVID-19. The sequenced sample consisted of peripheral blood. CDR3 residues: CASSGQGVVNTEAFF. CDR3 sequence (DNA): TGTGCCAGCAGTGGGCAGGGGGTCGTCAACACTGAAGCTTTCTTT.